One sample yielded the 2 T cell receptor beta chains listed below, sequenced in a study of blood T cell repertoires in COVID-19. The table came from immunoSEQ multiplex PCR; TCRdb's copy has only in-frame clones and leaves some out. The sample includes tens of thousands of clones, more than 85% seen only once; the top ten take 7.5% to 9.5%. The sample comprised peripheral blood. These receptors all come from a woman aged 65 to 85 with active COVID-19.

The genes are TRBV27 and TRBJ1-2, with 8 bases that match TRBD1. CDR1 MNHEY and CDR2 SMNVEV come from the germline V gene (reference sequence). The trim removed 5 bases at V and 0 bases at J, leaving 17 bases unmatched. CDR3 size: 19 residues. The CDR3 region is CASSPRHDRGKSANYGYTF. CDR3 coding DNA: TGTGCCAGCAGTCCTAGACATGACAGGGGTAAATCGGCTAACTATGGCTACACCTTC.

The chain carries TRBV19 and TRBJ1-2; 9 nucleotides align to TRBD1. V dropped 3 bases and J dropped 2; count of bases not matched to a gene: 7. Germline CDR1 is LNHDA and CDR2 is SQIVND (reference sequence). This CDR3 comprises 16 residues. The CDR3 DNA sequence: TGTGCCAGTAGTATGCCGAGGACAGGGGAGAACTATGGCTACACCTTC. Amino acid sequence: CASSMPRTGENYGYTF.